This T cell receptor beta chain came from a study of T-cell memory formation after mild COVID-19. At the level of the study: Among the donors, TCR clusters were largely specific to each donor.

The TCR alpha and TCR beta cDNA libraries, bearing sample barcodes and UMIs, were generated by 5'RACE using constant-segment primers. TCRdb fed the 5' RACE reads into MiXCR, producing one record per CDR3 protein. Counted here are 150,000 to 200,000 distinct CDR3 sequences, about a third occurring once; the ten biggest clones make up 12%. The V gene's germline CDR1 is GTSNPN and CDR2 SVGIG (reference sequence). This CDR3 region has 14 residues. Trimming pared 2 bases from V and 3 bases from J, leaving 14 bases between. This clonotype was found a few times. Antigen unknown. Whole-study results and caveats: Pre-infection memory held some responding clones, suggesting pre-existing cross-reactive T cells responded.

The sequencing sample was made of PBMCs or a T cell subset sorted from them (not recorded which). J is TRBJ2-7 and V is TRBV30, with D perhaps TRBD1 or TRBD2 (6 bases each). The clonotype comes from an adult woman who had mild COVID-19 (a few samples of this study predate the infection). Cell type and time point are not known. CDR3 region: CAWSRGAQFYEQYF. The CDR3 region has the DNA TGTGCCTGGAGTAGGGGGGCGCAGTTCTACGAGCAGTACTTC. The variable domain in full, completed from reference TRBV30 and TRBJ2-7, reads SQTIHQWPATLVQPVGSPLSLECTVEGTSNPNLYWYRQAAGRGLQLLFYSVGIGQISSEVPQNLSASRPQDRQFILSSKKLLLSDSGFYLCAWSRGAQFYEQYFGPGTRLTVT.